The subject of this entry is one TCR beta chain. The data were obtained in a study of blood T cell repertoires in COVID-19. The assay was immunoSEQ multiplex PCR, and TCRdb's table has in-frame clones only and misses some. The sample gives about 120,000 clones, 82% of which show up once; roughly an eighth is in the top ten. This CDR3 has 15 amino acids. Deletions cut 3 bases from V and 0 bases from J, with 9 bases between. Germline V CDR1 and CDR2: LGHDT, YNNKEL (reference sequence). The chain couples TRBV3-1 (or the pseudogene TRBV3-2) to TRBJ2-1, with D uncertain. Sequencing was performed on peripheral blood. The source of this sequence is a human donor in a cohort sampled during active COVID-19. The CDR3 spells CASSQSEYSYNEQFF. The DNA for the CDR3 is TGTGCCAGCAGCCAGAGCGAGTACTCCTACAATGAGCAGTTCTTC.